Listed below are T cell receptor beta chains from one sample, sequenced in a study of cytotoxic CD8 clonotypes in ibrutinib-treated CLL. Assay used: immunoSEQ multiplex PCR; TCRdb lists only in-frame clones, some missing. Counted here are about 50,000 clones, roughly three fifths occurring once; the ten biggest clones make up less than 30%. The sequencing here drew on PBMCs, taken after 24 months of ibrutinib treatment. The receptors shown here come from a human donor with chronic lymphocytic leukemia. Both conserved end residues are part of each CDR3. The order of the fields is D gene, J gene, V gene, CDR3 protein. A D gene is named only where the DNA matches it firmly.

D gene: TRBD2; J gene: TRBJ2-5; V gene: TRBV7-7; CDR3 protein: CASSLGAGGPLETQYF
D gene: .; J gene: TRBJ2-1; V gene: TRBV7-2; CDR3 protein: CASSRDPPGGEQFF
D gene: TRBD2; J gene: TRBJ2-1; V gene: TRBV5-6; CDR3 protein: CASSKLAGAAGYNEQFF
D gene: .; J gene: TRBJ2-7; V gene: TRBV6-1; CDR3 protein: CASSDFGGLSYEQYF
D gene: TRBD1; J gene: TRBJ1-1; V gene: TRBV6-6; CDR3 protein: CASSTRDRGDTEAFF
D gene: .; J gene: TRBJ2-3; V gene: TRBV6-1; CDR3 protein: CASSESGTRTDTQYF
D gene: .; J gene: TRBJ2-1; V gene: TRBV7-9; CDR3 protein: CASSPINEQFF
D gene: TRBD1; J gene: TRBJ1-2; V gene: TRBV5-1; CDR3 protein: CASTDQGAGGYTF
D gene: TRBD2; J gene: TRBJ2-3; V gene: TRBV25-1; CDR3 protein: CASSDPTSGGSTDTQYF
D gene: .; J gene: TRBJ2-1; V gene: TRBV6-5; CDR3 protein: CASSYGSQNEQFF
D gene: .; J gene: TRBJ1-1; V gene: TRBV6-4; CDR3 protein: CASSEGGVGMNTEAFF
D gene: .; J gene: TRBJ2-2; V gene: TRBV4-2; CDR3 protein: CASSQDLVTGELFF
D gene: .; J gene: TRBJ2-7; V gene: TRBV5-1; CDR3 protein: CASSLAQNQRNEQYF
D gene: .; J gene: TRBJ1-1; V gene: TRBV10-2; CDR3 protein: CASRGRVLGTEAFF
D gene: TRBD1; J gene: TRBJ2-3; V gene: TRBV29-1; CDR3 protein: CSVEWPGGAGRMADTQYF
D gene: .; J gene: TRBJ1-5; V gene: TRBV7-6; CDR3 protein: CASSLRGRESNQPQHF
D gene: .; J gene: TRBJ2-1; V gene: TRBV29-1; CDR3 protein: CSVEGSWNEQFF
D gene: .; J gene: TRBJ2-3; V gene: TRBV11-2; CDR3 protein: CASSLGFRLTTDTQYF
D gene: .; J gene: TRBJ1-2; V gene: TRBV5-4; CDR3 protein: CASSSWGGLYGYTF
D gene: .; J gene: TRBJ1-2; V gene: TRBV7-9; CDR3 protein: CASSPTWHRNYGYTF
D gene: .; J gene: TRBJ2-7; V gene: TRBV4-2; CDR3 protein: CASSQDLMGINYEQYF
D gene: .; J gene: TRBJ1-1; V gene: TRBV9; CDR3 protein: CASSVAGTWNTEAFF
D gene: .; J gene: TRBJ1-1; V gene: TRBV5-4; CDR3 protein: CASIGRANTEAFF
D gene: .; J gene: TRBJ2-1; V gene: TRBV11-3; CDR3 protein: CASSASSNNEQFF
D gene: TRBD1; J gene: TRBJ2-5; V gene: TRBV5-1; CDR3 protein: CASSLRGQEQETQYF
D gene: .; J gene: TRBJ2-7; V gene: TRBV6-5; CDR3 protein: CASSKEQSYEQYF
D gene: .; J gene: TRBJ1-3; V gene: TRBV5-1; CDR3 protein: CASSPSDVRSGNTIYF
D gene: .; J gene: TRBJ1-1; V gene: TRBV11-2; CDR3 protein: CASRWGTEAPLAAFF
D gene: TRBD1; J gene: TRBJ2-2; V gene: TRBV9; CDR3 protein: CASSVSGQPNTGELFF
D gene: .; J gene: TRBJ1-2; V gene: TRBV6-5; CDR3 protein: CASSWSGSYGYTF
D gene: .; J gene: TRBJ2-5; V gene: TRBV10-1; CDR3 protein: CASSEQFQETQYF